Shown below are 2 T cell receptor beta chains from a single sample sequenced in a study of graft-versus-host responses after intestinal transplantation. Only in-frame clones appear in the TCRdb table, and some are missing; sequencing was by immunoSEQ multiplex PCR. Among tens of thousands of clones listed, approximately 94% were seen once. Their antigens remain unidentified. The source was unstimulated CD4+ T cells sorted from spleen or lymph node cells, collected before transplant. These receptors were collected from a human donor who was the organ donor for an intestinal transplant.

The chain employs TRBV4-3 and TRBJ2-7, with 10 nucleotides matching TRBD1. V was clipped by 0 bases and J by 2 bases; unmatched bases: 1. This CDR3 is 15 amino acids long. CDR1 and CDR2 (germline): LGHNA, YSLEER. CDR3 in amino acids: CASSQEGQGPYEQYF. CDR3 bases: TGCGCCAGCAGCCAAGAGGGACAGGGGCCCTACGAGCAGTACTTC.

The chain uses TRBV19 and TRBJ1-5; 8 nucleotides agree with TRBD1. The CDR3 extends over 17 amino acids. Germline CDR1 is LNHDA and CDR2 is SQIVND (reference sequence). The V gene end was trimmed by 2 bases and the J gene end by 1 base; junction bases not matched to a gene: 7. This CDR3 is CASSIRAGGRSNQPQHF. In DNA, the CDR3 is TGTGCCAGTAGTATACGGGCAGGGGGCAGGAGCAATCAGCCCCAGCATTTT.